The sequence of this T cell receptor beta chain was determined in a study of shared clonotypes between healthy human individuals. General study points: Although depth was large, rarefaction showed that sequencing of the sorted subsets was incomplete.

Regarding this clone: Its antigen remains unidentified.

The donors, healthy adults who were HIV-negative, had experienced no recent acute infections or vaccinations. V was clipped by 6 bases and J by 0 bases, with 14 bases between them. The length of the CDR3 is 15 residues. Germline lookup yields CDR1 MDHEN and CDR2 SYDVKM. A 200 ng quantity of DNA, 30,000 to 35,000 T cell genomes, went into the sorted-subset replicate PCRs. Produced via immunoSEQ multiplex PCR; TCRdb's table is partial and in-frame only. The sample carries some 1 million clones, about 70% recorded once. The gene calls are TRBV28 and TRBJ1-2; D might be TRBD1 (6 bases). The source of this sequence is a man aged 18 to 29 in good health. Sequencing was carried out using memory CD4+ T cells sorted from blood. The subset is: CD45RA-negative fraction. The chain's CDR3 is CASSQDRRSNYGYTF. CDR3 bases: TGTGCCAGCAGCCAGGACAGAAGGTCTAACTATGGCTACACCTTC.